This TCR beta chain emerged from a study of T-cell reconstitution after alpha-beta-depleted transplantation in children (TCRdb year 2016). In the study overall: Using TCR repertoire profiling, the study quantitatively followed how T-cell immune reconstitution unfolded in children after TCRalphabeta/CD19-depleted allogeneic hematopoietic cell transplantation. Study-wide conclusions, independent of this receptor: In some patients, the high TCRbeta diversity seen at day 60 was put down to recipient T cells and intrathymic progenitors that had survived conditioning. About two months after transplant, the apparently early recovery of alphabetaT-cell counts reportedly depended on just several hundred clones that had expanded rapidly and came from non-depleted graft cells. Over subsequent months, a decline in hyperexpanded clone frequencies was noted, and after one year, T-cell counts and TCRbeta diversity were mostly ascribed to newly produced T cells.

The germline V gene supplies CDR1 SGHTA and CDR2 FQGNSA. V loses 1 base, J loses 7 bases, and the germline ends lie 13 bases apart. From its cysteine to its phenylalanine, the CDR3 spans 14 amino acids. The kept DNA is CDR3 alone, 42 bases in frame from the first base. This clonotype was observed at least ten times. No antigen is known for it. No clone much larger than this one lies a single base away; base qualities are absent. The sample's treatment or condition label, in plain terms: allogeneic hematopoietic cell transplantation with graft depleted of TCRalphabeta T cells and CD19 B cells. TCRalphabeta/CD19-depleted allogeneic hematopoietic cell grafts were given to the transplant recipients, all of whom were children. Library generation was performed with PCR. Data came from an Illumina HiSeq 2500. Molecular barcoding was employed in the preparation of TCR libraries, with unique molecular identifiers being used to normalize TCRbeta repertoire quantification. TCRdb reanalyzed the raw reads on its own, using fastp at Q25 for trimming and MiXCR for clone calling, and kept in-frame beta chains. Duplicate CDR3 protein sequences are folded into a single record with the most common DNA and genes. The sample records approximately 300,000 distinct CDR3 sequences, less than 9.5% of which are singletons. The ten biggest clones cover approximately 9.6% of the sample.

The chain links TRBV7-2 with TRBJ1-1; the D segment cannot be called with confidence. The sample consisted of peripheral blood, taken 360 days after TCRalphabeta/CD19-depleted stem cell transplant. This TCR derives from a female patient aged 2-9 years who had a stem cell transplant for Fanconi anemia, so the T cells may come from the graft donor. The CDR3 region has the sequence CASSLVRRRSEAFF. The DNA is as follows: TGTGCCAGCAGCTTAGTCCGTCGGCGGAGTGAAGCTTTCTTT.